The 31 T cell receptor beta chains below come from one sample, sequenced in a study of control samples from healthy donors and cancer patients. Only in-frame clones appear in the TCRdb table, and some are missing; sequencing was by immunoSEQ multiplex PCR. This table holds 98,000 or so clones, around four fifths found once. The sample consisted of blood. The origin of the receptors is a man younger than 35 in good health.

V usage is TRBV5-1 and J usage is TRBJ2-6, with no clear D. This CDR3 has 14 residues. Trimming took 8 bases from V and 1 from J, leaving 10 bases between them. CDR1 and CDR2 (germline): SGHRS, YFSETQ. CDR3 in amino acids: CASQKASGANVLTF. DNA for the CDR3: TGCGCCAGTCAAAAGGCGTCTGGGGCCAACGTCCTGACTTTC. The full variable domain, with the rest looked up from reference TRBV5-1 and TRBJ2-6, is KAGVTQTPRYLIKTRGQQVTLSCSPISGHRSVSWYQQTPGQGLQFLFEYFSETQRNKGNFPGRFSGRQFSNSRSEMNVSTLELGDSALYLCASQKASGANVLTFGAGSRLTVL.

This chain joins TRBV27 and TRBJ1-1; D possibly corresponds to TRBD1 (6 bases). Germline loops: CDR1 MNHEY, CDR2 SMNVEV (reference sequence). V lost 6 bases and J lost 3, with 20 bases in between. CDR3 length: 16 residues. The CDR3 sequence is CASSSYSRGAHTEAFF. In nucleotides, the CDR3 is TGTGCCAGCAGCTCATACAGCCGGGGGGCGCACACTGAAGCTTTCTTT.

The chain joins TRBV7-2 to TRBJ1-5; maybe TRBD1 (5 bases). V was pared by 1 base and J by 7 bases, with 14 bases between. Germline CDR1 and CDR2: SGHTA and FQGNSA. The CDR3 contains 15 residues. CDR3 coding DNA: TGTGCCAGCAGCTTAGGTACAGGAAGGAACCAGCCCCAGCATTTT. Translated: CASSLGTGRNQPQHF.

This clone was picked up a small number of times. V is TRBV5-4 and J is TRBJ2-1, with 8 bases that match TRBD2. The CDR3 totals 15 residues. Germline-derived CDR1 and CDR2 are SGHNT and YYREEE (reference sequence). The V gene end was trimmed by 0 bases and the J gene end by 6 bases; junction bases not matched to a gene: 5. CDR3 sequence: CASSLAGSGVNEQFF. The CDR3 DNA follows: TGTGCCAGCAGCTTGGCCGGTAGCGGGGTCAATGAGCAGTTCTTC.

The chain couples TRBV27 to TRBJ1-1, with D tentatively TRBD1 (5 bases). The V end was cut by 4 bases, the J end by 10 bases, with 10 bases between. This CDR3 region has 11 residues. CDR1 MNHEY and CDR2 SMNVEV come from the germline V gene (reference sequence). The CDR3 here is CASSSRDSAFF. DNA of the CDR3: TGTGCCAGCAGTTCCCGGGACTCAGCTTTCTTT.

The chain has TRBV27 and TRBJ2-1; TRBD1 matches at 10 bases. Per the germline V gene, CDR1 is MNHEY and CDR2 is SMNVEV (reference sequence). Unmatched junction bases numbered 6, after V lost 6 bases and J lost 1 base. This CDR3 comprises 16 residues. CDR3 sequence reads: CASRPGTGVSYNEQFF. DNA of the CDR3: TGTGCCAGCAGACCCGGGACAGGGGTTTCCTACAATGAGCAGTTCTTC.

This rearrangement joins TRBV18 to TRBJ1-4, with unresolved D. Germline-derived CDR1 and CDR2 are KGHSH and LQKENI. V lost 5 bases and J lost 7, with 14 bases in between. This CDR3 is 14 amino acids long. The CDR3 nucleotides are TGTGCCAGCTCAGAATCCCATCGGGGTGAAAAACTGTTTTTT. Protein sequence: CASSESHRGEKLFF.

The V and J genes are TRBV6-6 and TRBJ2-5; 7 bases are shared with TRBD1. V was clipped by 5 bases and J by 2 bases; unmatched bases: 11. The germline gives CDR1 MNHNY, CDR2 SVGAGI (reference sequence). The CDR3 contains 16 residues. CDR3 amino acids: CASSRDMTGLQETQYF. The DNA for the CDR3 is TGTGCCAGCAGTCGAGATATGACAGGGCTACAAGAGACCCAGTACTTC.

The rearrangement uses TRBV6-6 and TRBJ1-5; no reliable D call. CDR3 size: 16 residues. V lost 6 bases and J lost 2, with 17 bases in between. The germline CDR1 and CDR2 sequences are MNHNY and SVGAGI (reference sequence). The CDR3 loop is CASSPGVRVGNQPQHF. The CDR3 DNA sequence: TGTGCCAGCAGCCCAGGCGTCCGGGTTGGCAATCAGCCCCAGCATTTT.

The chain carries TRBV28 and TRBJ2-7; 11 bases align to TRBD1. J lost 3 bases, V lost 7 bases, and 11 bases had no gene match. CDR1 MDHEN and CDR2 SYDVKM come from the germline V gene. CDR3 length: 16 residues. CDR3 sequence: CASKSPGTGGVYEQYF. DNA for the CDR3: TGTGCCAGCAAATCCCCCGGGACAGGGGGAGTCTACGAGCAGTACTTC.

On this clone: Just one base apart from a much larger clone, this may be a read error. This chain uses TRBV19 with TRBJ2-1, with 9 bases aligning to TRBD2. V shed 0 bases, J shed 14 bases, and the junction held 14 bases outside the gene matches. CDR1 is LNHDA, CDR2 SQIVND, per germline (reference sequence). This CDR3 is built from 16 residues. The CDR3 sequence is CASSIDHRGGALGEFF. The CDR3 DNA reads as TGTGCCAGTAGTATAGATCATCGCGGGGGGGCCTTAGGGGAGTTCTTC.

The J gene is TRBJ2-3, the V gene TRBV4-2; perhaps TRBD1 as D (5 bases). The CDR3 length is 15 residues. Trimming pared 5 bases from V and 1 base from J, leaving 13 bases between. Looked up from germline, CDR1 is LGHNA and CDR2 is YNFKEQ. CDR3 loop: CASSKGEQGTDTQYF. Written as DNA, the CDR3 is TGTGCCAGCAGCAAAGGGGAACAGGGCACAGATACGCAGTATTTT.

This sequence joins TRBV7-8 and TRBJ2-5; possible D gene TRBD1, 5 bases. The germline CDR1 and CDR2 sequences are SGHVS and FQNEAQ. The CDR3 loop spans 12 amino acids. The V end lost 3 bases, the J end lost 5 bases, and 7 bases lay between the germline ends. Here the CDR3 reads CASSFNRETQYF. The CDR3 region has the DNA TGTGCCAGCAGCTTTAACAGGGAGACCCAGTACTTC.

This chain joins TRBV6-5 and TRBJ2-7; 8 bases are a match to TRBD2. J gave up 2 bases and V 11 bases, and 14 bases lay outside the gene matches. The CDR3 is 15 amino acids. Germline CDR1 and CDR2: MNHEY and SVGAGI. The CDR3 nucleotides read TGTGCCCCCAACTCCGGGGGCGGGGGGCCCTACGAGCAGTACTTC. It encodes CAPNSGGGGPYEQYF.

This chain links TRBV27 with TRBJ2-3; D is ambiguous. Per the germline V gene, CDR1 is MNHEY and CDR2 is SMNVEV (reference sequence). This CDR3 has 15 residues. Trimming left V 5 bases short and J 1 base short, with 13 bases between. The CDR3 coding sequence is TGTGCCAGCAGTGGGGTGTATCTGGGCACAGATACGCAGTATTTT. Protein sequence: CASSGVYLGTDTQYF.

This clone is medium-sized in the sample. The chain carries TRBV19 and TRBJ1-5, with 8 bases aligning to TRBD1. Trimming took 0 bases from V and 6 from J; bases not matched to a gene: 10. The CDR3 is 17 residues long. The germline CDR1 and CDR2 sequences are LNHDA and SQIVND (reference sequence). The CDR3 DNA reads TGTGCCAGTAGTATAGACCTGCCAACAGGGGGGACTCAGCCCCAGCATTTT. Its translation is CASSIDLPTGGTQPQHF. The variable domain in full, completed from reference TRBV19 and TRBJ1-5, reads DGGITQSPKYLFRKEGQNVTLSCEQNLNHDAMYWYRQDPGQGLRLIYYSQIVNDFQKGDIAEGYSVSREKKESFPLTVTSAQKNPTAFYLCASSIDLPTGGTQPQHFGDGTRLSIL.

This chain connects TRBV27 to TRBJ1-2; D unresolved. Germline loops: CDR1 MNHEY, CDR2 SMNVEV (reference sequence). The CDR3 contains 16 residues. The V and J ends lost 7 bases and 0 bases respectively, with 18 bases between them. CDR3 sequence: CASTSLGSGTNYGYTF. The CDR3 nucleotides read TGTGCCAGCACCTCCTTAGGGTCGGGGACTAACTATGGCTACACCTTC.

The chain recombines TRBV9 with TRBJ2-2, with a tentative D call TRBD2 (6 bases). The CDR3 runs 13 residues. Trimming removed 4 bases at V and 6 bases at J, with 10 bases between. Germline V gives CDR1 SGDLS, CDR2 YYNGEE. The DNA of the CDR3 is TGTGCCAGCAGCCTCGGGGGAGCCGGGGAGCTGTTTTTT. It translates to CASSLGGAGELFF.

V and J are TRBV6-5 and TRBJ2-1; tentative D call: TRBD1 (6 bases). The CDR3 has 13 amino acids. Between the trimmed V and J ends, which lost 2 bases and 7 bases, there was a span of 9 bases. The germline V gene has CDR1 MNHEY and CDR2 SVGAGI. The CDR3 spells CASSYRTANEQFF. CDR3 sequence (DNA): TGTGCCAGCAGTTACCGGACAGCGAATGAGCAGTTCTTC.

This chain uses TRBV24-1 with TRBJ2-1, with TRBD2 matching 8 bases. The germline V gene has CDR1 KGHDR and CDR2 SFDVKD. The CDR3 extends over 16 amino acids. V was pared by 4 bases and J by 9 bases, with 13 bases of the junction left unmatched. The CDR3 DNA reads as TGTGCCACCAGTGACCACACCGGGACTAGTACTTCTGAGCAGTTCTTC. Amino acids: CATSDHTGTSTSEQFF.

The chain carries TRBV18 and TRBJ1-1; 8 nucleotides align to TRBD1. Germline lookup yields CDR1 KGHSH and CDR2 LQKENI. The CDR3 runs 16 residues. J gave up 5 bases and V 6 bases, and 14 bases lay outside the gene matches. This chain's CDR3 is CASSPDRGSGITEAFF. DNA of the CDR3: TGTGCCAGCTCCCCAGACAGGGGTTCAGGGATAACTGAAGCTTTCTTT. Drawing the rest from reference TRBV18 and TRBJ1-1, the complete variable domain is NAGVMQNPRHLVRRRGQEARLRCSPMKGHSHVYWYRQLPEEGLKFMVYLQKENIIDESGMPKERFSAEFPKEGPSILRIQQVVRGDSAAYFCASSPDRGSGITEAFFGQGTRLTVV.

This clone was detected only a few times. The gene calls are TRBV6-5 and TRBJ2-3; a possible D gene is TRBD1 (5 bases). Germline-derived CDR1 and CDR2 are MNHEY and SVGAGI. The V end was cut by 5 bases, the J end by 5 bases, with 14 bases between. The CDR3 totals 14 residues. In nucleotides, the CDR3 is TGTGCCAGCAGTCGAACCAGGGATAGAGATACGCAGTATTTT. It specifies CASSRTRDRDTQYF.

This chain connects TRBV6-5 to TRBJ2-2; perhaps D is TRBD1 or TRBD2 (5 bases each). This CDR3 spans 14 amino acids. The germline V gene has CDR1 MNHEY and CDR2 SVGAGI. The V and J ends lost 7 bases and 4 bases respectively, with 13 bases between them. The CDR3 DNA reads as TGTGCCAGCATGAGGGACCAAGGCACCGGGGAGCTGTTTTTT. Translated, it gives CASMRDQGTGELFF.

This chain joins TRBV6-2 or TRBV6-3 and TRBJ1-1, with D perhaps TRBD1 (6 bases). V lost 5 bases to trimming and J lost 4 bases, with 20 bases between them. This CDR3 has 16 amino acids. CDR1 is MNHEY, CDR2 SVGEGT, per germline. CDR3 sequence (DNA): TGTGCCAGCAGTCGAGACTCCACAGGGAAGGGCACTGAAGCTTTCTTT. Translating it yields CASSRDSTGKGTEAFF.

This clone was seen only a few times. At the DNA level, this CDR3 is encoded by other sequences in the same sample as well. V and J are TRBV7-2 and TRBJ2-5; TRBD1 is a possible D gene (6 bases). The length of the CDR3 is 15 residues. The germline gives CDR1 SGHTA, CDR2 FQGNSA. With 1 base removed from V and 0 bases from J, the gap between germline ends came to 9 bases. As DNA, the CDR3 is TGTGCCAGCAGCTTAGATCAGGGGTACCAAGAGACCCAGTACTTC. Its protein product is CASSLDQGYQETQYF.

This clone was observed once. The chain employs TRBV2 and TRBJ1-2; 7 nucleotides agree with TRBD1. Trimming took 4 bases from V and 3 from J; bases not matched to a gene: 2. Germline V gene lookup returns CDR1 SNHLY and CDR2 FYNNEI. The CDR3 totals 13 residues. This CDR3 reads CASSGDSHYGYTF. In DNA, the CDR3 is TGTGCCAGCAGTGGGGACAGTCACTATGGCTACACCTTC.

The chain employs TRBV9 and TRBJ1-4, with D possibly being TRBD1 (6 bases). This CDR3 is 15 amino acids long. V was shortened by 2 bases and J by 8 bases, with 16 bases between the two germline ends. Germline CDR1 and CDR2: SGDLS and YYNGEE. The CDR3 region is CASSVRDNPVEKLFF. The CDR3 DNA follows: TGTGCCAGCAGCGTCCGGGACAACCCAGTGGAAAAACTGTTTTTT.

The chain uses TRBV5-8 and TRBJ2-2; TRBD1 might be the D (5 bases). Trimming stripped 2 bases from V and 0 bases from J, with 11 bases between. This CDR3 comprises 16 residues. Germline V gives CDR1 SGHTS, CDR2 YDEGEE. This CDR3 is CASSLGWGPNTGELFF. The CDR3 nucleotides are TGTGCCAGCAGCTTAGGTTGGGGCCCGAACACCGGGGAGCTGTTTTTT. The whole variable domain, remainder taken from reference TRBV5-8 and TRBJ2-2, is EAGVTQSPTHLIKTRGQQATLRCSPISGHTSVYWYQQALGLGLQFLLWYDEGEERNRGNFPPRFSGRQFPNYSSELNVNALELEDSALYLCASSLGWGPNTGELFFGEGSRLTVL.

The genes are TRBV7-9 and TRBJ1-1, with D tentatively TRBD1 (5 bases). This CDR3 is 14 amino acids long. The V gene lost 8 bases and the J gene lost 0 bases, with 13 bases spanning the gap. Germline-derived CDR1 and CDR2 are SEHNR and FQNEAQ (reference sequence). The DNA of the CDR3 is TGTGCCAGCTCAGGGACTGGAATGAACACTGAAGCTTTCTTT. Translation: CASSGTGMNTEAFF.

The chain has TRBV5-1 and TRBJ2-7; 7 bases are shared with TRBD1. The CDR3 contains 11 residues. Unmatched junction bases numbered 4, after V lost 6 bases and J lost 7 bases. The germline V gene has CDR1 SGHRS and CDR2 YFSETQ. The CDR3, as DNA: TGCGCCAGCACGAGGGGGCATGAGCAGTACGTC. Translation gives CASTRGHEQYV.

The chain recombines TRBV5-1 with TRBJ1-1, with D possibly being TRBD1 (5 bases). V gave up 0 bases and J gave up 4 bases, with 10 bases separating them. Germline V gene data show CDR1 as SGHRS and CDR2 as YFSETQ. The length of the CDR3 is 14 residues. The DNA for the CDR3 is TGCGCCAGCAGCTTGGAGGGGCTACGCACTGAAGCTTTCTTT. Encoded protein: CASSLEGLRTEAFF.